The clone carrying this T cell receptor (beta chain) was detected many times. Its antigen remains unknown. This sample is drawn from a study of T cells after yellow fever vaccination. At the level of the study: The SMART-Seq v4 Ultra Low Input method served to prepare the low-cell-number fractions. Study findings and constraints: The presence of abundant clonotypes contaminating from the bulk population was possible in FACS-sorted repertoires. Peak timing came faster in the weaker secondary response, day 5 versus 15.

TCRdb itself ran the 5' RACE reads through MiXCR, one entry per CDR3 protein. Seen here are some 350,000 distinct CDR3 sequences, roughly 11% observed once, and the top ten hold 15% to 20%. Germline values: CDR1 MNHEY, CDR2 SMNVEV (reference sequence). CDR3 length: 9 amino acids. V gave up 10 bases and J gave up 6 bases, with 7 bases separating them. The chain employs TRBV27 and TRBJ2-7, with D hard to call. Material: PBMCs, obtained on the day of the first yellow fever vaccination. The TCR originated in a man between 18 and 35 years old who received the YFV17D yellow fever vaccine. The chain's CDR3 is CANPLEQYV. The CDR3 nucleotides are TGTGCCAACCCTCTCGAGCAGTACGTC.